This T cell receptor (beta chain) was documented in a study of shared clonotypes between healthy human individuals. The study's findings and limits: Investigators collected only blood, and repertoires in tissues likely differ. Having only a few donors restricted how much genetic and exposure-history diversity was captured.

Of note for this clone: Its cognate antigen is unknown.

This CDR3 has 16 amino acids. The junction had 8 bases not matched to a gene; V was cut back by 5 bases and J by 4 bases. Looked up from germline, CDR1 is SGHTA and CDR2 is FQGTGA. Clones were sequenced by immunoSEQ multiplex PCR, and TCRdb holds only the in-frame ones, with some missing. This sample has about 2 million clones, with roughly 94% found just once. The sequence was collected from a man aged 18 to 30 in good health. The chain has TRBV7-3 and TRBJ2-1; TRBD2 matches 10 bases. Sequences were obtained from naive CD4+ T cells sorted from blood. The subset denotes: CD45RA+ positively selected. CDR3 coding DNA: TGTGCCAGCAGCGTACGTAGCGGGGGGCGATACAATGAGCAGTTCTTC. Translation gives CASSVRSGGRYNEQFF.